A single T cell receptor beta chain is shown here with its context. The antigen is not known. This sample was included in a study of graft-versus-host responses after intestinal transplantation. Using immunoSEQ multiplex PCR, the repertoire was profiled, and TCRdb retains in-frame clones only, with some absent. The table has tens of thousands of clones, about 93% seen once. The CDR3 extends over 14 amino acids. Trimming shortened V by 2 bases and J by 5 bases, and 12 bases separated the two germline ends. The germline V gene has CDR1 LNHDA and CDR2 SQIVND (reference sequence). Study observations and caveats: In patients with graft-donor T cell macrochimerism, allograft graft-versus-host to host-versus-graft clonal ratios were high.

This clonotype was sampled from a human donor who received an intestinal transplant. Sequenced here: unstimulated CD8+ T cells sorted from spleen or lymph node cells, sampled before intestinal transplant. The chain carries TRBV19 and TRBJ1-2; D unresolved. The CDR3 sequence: CASSITRSEYGYTF. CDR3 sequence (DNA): TGTGCCAGTAGTATAACCAGGTCCGAGTATGGCTACACCTTC.